A single TCR beta chain is shown here with its context. Its antigen is unknown. This sample was taken from a study of CD8+ T cells in alopecia areata. In the study overall: A 6-month off-drug phase came after tofacitinib, which had lasted 6 to 18 months. Findings and caveats of the study: Within the top 100, expanded CD8+ clones significantly decreased with tofacitinib, as did scalp clonality. One nonresponder makes the tie between baseline CD8+ expansion and response uncertain.

TCR sequencing used cDNA made by reverse transcription of extracted RNA. Some clones are missing from TCRdb's copy, which holds only in-frame ones; the method was immunoSEQ multiplex PCR. The data show about 110,000 clones, roughly 84% seen once. Documented treatment: oral pan-JAK inhibitor, 5-10 mg twice daily. The receptor was derived from a human donor with alopecia areata. Here the sequenced sample was CD8+ T cells sorted from blood, taken at week 24, from a patient treated with tofacitinib.

CDR3 residues: CASSSNVEQFF. For the CDR3, the DNA is TGCGCCAGCAGCTCGAACGTAGAGCAGTTCTTC. The gene calls are TRBV5-1 and TRBJ2-1; D gene unclear. Germline assignment: CDR1 SGHRS and CDR2 YFSETQ. The CDR3 runs 11 residues. V was trimmed by 3 bases and J by 10 bases, leaving 8 bases between them.